This T cell receptor (beta chain) stems from a study of T cells in Graves' hyperthyroidism and ophthalmopathy. RNA transcripts gave rise to amplified TCR beta CDR3 regions. Using the HTBI primer set, a first-round RT-PCR was run on the TCR CDR3. TCRdb redid the calling of the multiplex PCR reads with MiXCR, one entry per CDR3 protein. This sample yields a few hundred thousand distinct CDR3 sequences, of which approximately 13% are seen a single time; about 20% belongs to the top ten. The CDR3 is made up of 13 amino acids. V was pared by 4 bases and J by 0 bases, with 6 bases between. Germline values: CDR1 LNHDA, CDR2 SQIVND (reference sequence).

The sequencing input was blood. The receptor's source is a man aged 25 to 45 with Graves' hyperthyroidism that later progressed to Graves' ophthalmopathy. This chain links TRBV19 with TRBJ1-2; D gene ambiguous. In DNA, the CDR3 is TGTGCCAGTAGTAGCTTAACTAACTATGGCTACACCTTC. It is translated as CASSSLTNYGYTF.